This T cell receptor (beta chain) was captured by sequencing in a study of T cells after yellow fever vaccination. CDR3 length: 15 amino acids. Germline CDR1 reads SEHNR; CDR2 reads FQNEAQ (reference sequence). Unmatched junction bases numbered 3, after V lost 5 bases and J lost 0 bases. TCRdb redid the calling of the 5' RACE reads with MiXCR, one entry per CDR3 protein. This table has approximately 510,000 distinct CDR3 sequences, about a fifth appearing once. In its sample, this clonotype was seen many times. This sequence originates from a man aged 18 to 30 who received the YFV17D yellow fever vaccine. The sequenced sample was PBMCs, obtained about 20 days after the first yellow fever vaccination. The chain combines TRBV7-9 with TRBJ2-7; 11 bases align to TRBD2. The CDR3 reads CASSRTSGGSYEQYF. CDR3 nucleotides: TGTGCCAGCAGCCGAACTAGCGGGGGCTCCTACGAGCAGTACTTC.